A selection of T cell receptor beta chains follows, all from one sample in a study of cytomegalovirus exposure and HLA in healthy donors. The table came from immunoSEQ multiplex PCR; TCRdb's copy has only in-frame clones and leaves some out. The sample includes 75,000 to 100,000 clones, 60% to 75% seen only once; the top ten take less than 15%. Sequencing was done on a sample of PBMCs. The receptor set was obtained from an older woman in good health and CMV-seropositive. Both conserved end residues are part of each CDR3. The D gene is left open where the match is weak. A clone size is listed for some rows: how often the clone was seen (once, few, many), or a class if it is expanded.

cdr3_aa	cdr3_nt	v_call	j_call	d_call	clone_size
CASSLGDETGATEAFF	TGTGCCAGCAGCTTAGGGGACGAAACAGGGGCCACTGAAGCTTTCTTT	TRBV7-9	TRBJ1-1	TRBD1	-
CAWKLEGRRLAGSEQYF	TGTGCCTGGAAATTGGAGGGCCGGCGACTAGCGGGATCCGAGCAGTACTTC	TRBV30	TRBJ2-7	TRBD2	-
CAISEGQGEGDEQFF	TGTGCCATCAGTGAAGGGCAGGGGGAAGGTGATGAGCAGTTCTTC	TRBV10-3	TRBJ2-1	TRBD1	-
CASSINRFGLAEAFF	TGTGCCAGCAGCATAAACAGGTTCGGTCTGGCTGAAGCTTTCTTT	TRBV5-6	TRBJ1-1	-	few
CASSPSGAGLRKDTQYF	TGTGCCAGCTCTCCCTCAGGTGCAGGGCTCCGTAAGGATACGCAGTATTTT	TRBV18	TRBJ2-3	-	-
CASSTSGPYTDTQYF	TGCGCCAGCAGCACTAGCGGGCCGTACACAGATACGCAGTATTTT	TRBV5-1	TRBJ2-3	TRBD2	few
CASTMGGRNQPQHF	TGTGCCAGCACCATGGGAGGGCGGAATCAGCCCCAGCATTTT	TRBV28	TRBJ1-5	-	-
CASSRDRGTMNTEAFF	TGTGCCAGCAGTCGAGACAGGGGGACTATGAACACTGAAGCTTTCTTT	TRBV28	TRBJ1-1	TRBD1	-
CASSLVSGRPYGYTF	TGTGCCAGCAGCTTAGTGTCAGGCAGGCCCTATGGCTACACCTTC	TRBV7-9	TRBJ1-2	-	-
CASSFQTVYGYTF	TGTGCCAGCAGTTTTCAGACAGTCTATGGCTACACCTTC	TRBV28	TRBJ1-2	-	-
CASGSPAGVGETQYF	TGTGCTAGTGGTTCCCCAGCGGGAGTGGGGGAGACCCAGTACTTC	TRBV12-5	TRBJ2-5	TRBD2	-
CASSLPGTDEKLFF	TGTGCCAGCAGTTTGCCGGGGACAGACGAAAAACTGTTTTTT	TRBV28	TRBJ1-4	TRBD1	-
CASSETKYRAATSTDTQYF	TGTGCCAGCAGTGAAACAAAATACAGGGCGGCTACTAGCACAGATACGCAGTATTTT	TRBV6-1	TRBJ2-3	-	-
CASSESPEGADGYTF	TGTGCCAGCAGTGAATCCCCCGAAGGGGCAGACGGCTACACCTTC	TRBV10-3	TRBJ1-2	-	-
CASSENRGYSTDTQYF	TGTGCCAGCAGTGAGAACAGGGGGTACAGCACAGATACGCAGTATTTT	TRBV6-1	TRBJ2-3	TRBD1	few
CASIRDRGSYEQYF	TGTGCCAGCATCCGGGACAGGGGTTCCTACGAGCAGTACTTC	TRBV28	TRBJ2-7	TRBD1	-
CASSPGTWGGKNTGELFF	TGTGCCAGCAGCCCCGGGACTTGGGGGGGGAAGAACACCGGGGAGCTGTTTTTT	TRBV11-3	TRBJ2-2	TRBD2	-
CASSPTGINEKLFF	TGCGCCAGCAGCCCGACAGGGATTAATGAAAAACTGTTTTTT	TRBV5-1	TRBJ1-4	TRBD1	-
CASSPGVGNDEQYF	TGTGCCAGCAGCCCCGGGGTGGGTAACGACGAGCAGTACTTC	TRBV11-1	TRBJ2-7	-	few
CSSSPPGQGSTDTQYF	TGTTCCAGCAGCCCCCCGGGACAGGGAAGCACAGATACGCAGTATTTT	TRBV7-9	TRBJ2-3	TRBD1	-
CASSWEQGYEQYF	TGTGCCAGCAGCTGGGAACAGGGCTACGAGCAGTACTTC	TRBV5-4	TRBJ2-7	-	-
CASSIGQFNQPQHF	TGTGCCAGTAGTATAGGACAGTTTAATCAGCCCCAGCATTTT	TRBV19	TRBJ1-5	-	few
CASSLTSLTRDRTYNEQFF	TGTGCCAGCAGCTTAACTTCGCTAACCCGGGACAGGACTTACAATGAGCAGTTCTTC	TRBV7-2	TRBJ2-1	TRBD1	-
CASSLGAGAPTDTQYF	TGTGCCAGCAGCTTAGGGGCGGGGGCTCCCACAGATACGCAGTATTTT	TRBV11-3	TRBJ2-3	-	-
CASSQLSGRGYNEQFF	TGTGCCAGCAGCCAGCTTAGCGGGAGGGGCTACAATGAGCAGTTCTTC	TRBV4-2	TRBJ2-1	TRBD2	-
CASSRGQSYNEQFF	TGTGCCAGTAGTAGAGGGCAGTCTTACAATGAGCAGTTCTTC	TRBV19	TRBJ2-1	-	-
CASSFRGQPQHF	TGTGCCAGCAGTTTCAGGGGTCAGCCCCAGCATTTT	TRBV7-9	TRBJ1-5	-	once
CASSIRGNQPQHF	TGTGCCAGTAGTATACGGGGAAATCAGCCCCAGCATTTT	TRBV19	TRBJ1-5	-	-
CSVWGGTGVRNTEAFF	TGCAGCGTTTGGGGAGGGACAGGGGTTAGGAACACTGAAGCTTTCTTT	TRBV29-1	TRBJ1-1	TRBD1	few
CASSFGTGDTYEQYF	TGCGCCAGCAGTTTCGGGACAGGGGATACCTACGAGCAGTACTTC	TRBV10-2	TRBJ2-7	TRBD1	-
CASSLGLAGAITDTQYF	TGTGCCAGCAGCTTGGGACTAGCGGGGGCCATCACAGATACGCAGTATTTT	TRBV7-8	TRBJ2-3	TRBD2	-
CASSRLALAYEQYF	TGTGCCAGCAGCCGACTAGCGCTCGCCTACGAGCAGTACTTC	TRBV2	TRBJ2-7	TRBD2	-
CASSIDYLGEQYF	TGTGCCAGTAGTATAGATTATCTCGGCGAGCAGTACTTC	TRBV19	TRBJ2-7	-	few
CASRALRTANTGELFF	TGTGCCAGCAGAGCTCTCCGGACAGCCAACACCGGGGAGCTGTTTTTT	TRBV11-2	TRBJ2-2	-	-
CASQRDSSYNEQFF	TGTGCCAGCCAGAGGGACTCCTCCTACAATGAGCAGTTCTTC	TRBV19	TRBJ2-1	-	-
CASSSGGGNYGYTF	TGTGCCAGCAGCTCAGGGGGCGGGAACTATGGCTACACCTTC	TRBV5-6	TRBJ1-2	TRBD1	few
CASSPATDQDQPQHF	TGTGCCAGCAGCCCAGCGACAGATCAAGATCAGCCCCAGCATTTT	TRBV5-6	TRBJ1-5	-	-
CASSVGGETQYF	TGTGCCAGCAGTGTAGGGGGAGAGACCCAGTACTTC	TRBV2	TRBJ2-5	-	once
CASQTTAGIEKLFF	TGTGCCAGCCAAACAACGGCGGGGATCGAAAAACTGTTTTTT	TRBV11-2	TRBJ1-4	-	many
CASSQGQQVEEKLFF	TGTGCCAGCAGCCAAGGCCAACAGGTAGAGGAAAAACTGTTTTTT	TRBV4-2	TRBJ1-4	-	-
CSSSLGLAGIEQFF	TGTTCCAGCAGCTTAGGACTAGCGGGGATTGAGCAGTTCTTC	TRBV7-9	TRBJ2-1	TRBD2	few
CASSGPGSGDYGYTF	TGTGCCAGCAGCGGACCAGGGTCGGGAGACTATGGCTACACCTTC	TRBV7-9	TRBJ1-2	-	-
CASSIDFGQPQHF	TGTGCCAGTAGTATAGATTTCGGTCAGCCCCAGCATTTT	TRBV19	TRBJ1-5	-	-
CASSRVETQYF	TGTGCCAGCAGCAGGGTTGAGACCCAGTACTTC	TRBV2	TRBJ2-5	-	few
CASSEPTSGTYEQYF	TGTGCCAGCAGTGAACCGACTAGCGGGACCTACGAGCAGTACTTC	TRBV2	TRBJ2-7	TRBD2	-
CASSEGLAGGYEQYF	TGTGCCAGCAGCGAGGGACTAGCGGGAGGGTACGAGCAGTACTTC	TRBV7-9	TRBJ2-7	TRBD2	-
CASSIAGARGTEAFF	TGTGCCAGTAGTATAGCCGGGGCGCGGGGCACTGAAGCTTTCTTT	TRBV19	TRBJ1-1	-	-
CASSPRIDSSGNTIYF	TGTGCCAGCAGCCCCCGAATCGACAGTTCTGGAAACACCATATATTTT	TRBV5-8	TRBJ1-3	-	-
CASSLRQGRYEQYF	TGTGCCAGCAGCCTACGACAGGGGAGGTACGAGCAGTACTTC	TRBV21-1	TRBJ2-7	-	-
CASSVRTGANEKLFF	TGTGCCAGCAGTGTGCGGACAGGGGCTAATGAAAAACTGTTTTTT	TRBV28	TRBJ1-4	TRBD1	-
CASSEGTSGRETQYF	TGTGCCAGCAGTGAAGGGACTAGCGGGAGAGAGACCCAGTACTTC	TRBV6-1	TRBJ2-5	TRBD2	-
CASSSPGQRTWEQYF	TGTGCCAGCAGCTCACCGGGACAGCGGACTTGGGAGCAGTACTTC	TRBV5-5	TRBJ2-7	TRBD1	-
CASSLGPRSNTEAFF	TGTGCCAGCAGCTTAGGCCCTAGATCGAACACTGAAGCTTTCTTT	TRBV7-2	TRBJ1-1	-	once
CAGWTGSTGTGELFF	TGTGCCGGTTGGACAGGGTCAACAGGGACCGGGGAGCTGTTTTTT	TRBV6-1	TRBJ2-2	TRBD1	-
CASSVMPGVYYEQYF	TGTGCCAGCAGCGTCATGCCGGGAGTTTACTACGAGCAGTACTTC	TRBV9	TRBJ2-7	-	-